This T cell receptor (beta chain) was captured by sequencing in a study of OX40 agonist ivuxolimab in advanced cancers. The assay was immunoSEQ multiplex PCR, and TCRdb's table has in-frame clones only and misses some. This sample yields 40,000 or so clones, of which around 89% are seen a single time; less than 0.65% belongs to the top ten. Samples were taken at baseline and on day 1 of cycles 4 and 7. This CDR3 is 14 amino acids long. The V and J ends lost 4 bases and 2 bases respectively, with 9 bases between them. From germline, CDR1 is SNHLY and CDR2 FYNNEI. In regard to this clone: Its antigen is unknown.

Study findings and constraints: Expanded clones tended on average to be more numerous among CD8+ T cells than CD4+.

This specimen was CD4+ or CD8+ T cells sorted from blood, taken in a trial of the OX40 agonist ivuxolimab. This receptor was taken from an adult with an advanced solid tumor such as melanoma, head and neck, liver or kidney cancer. This chain joins TRBV2 and TRBJ1-3; D unclear. CDR3: CASSVLGTGNTIYF. Written as DNA, the CDR3 is TGTGCCAGCAGTGTTCTGGGGACTGGAAACACCATATATTTT.